The 26 T cell receptor beta chains given below trace back to one sample, sequenced in a study of blood T cell repertoires in COVID-19. Here immunoSEQ multiplex PCR was the method, and the copy in TCRdb shows in-frame clones only, minus some. The sample shows around 60,000 clones, about 85% of them seen only once. The sample taken for sequencing was peripheral blood. Receptors were obtained from a man aged 65 to 79 with acute or convalescent COVID-19.

The rearrangement uses TRBV2 and TRBJ1-4, with a possible D match to TRBD1 (6 bases). CDR1 SNHLY and CDR2 FYNNEI come from the germline V gene. Trimming removed 10 bases from V and 5 bases from J, with 20 bases in between. The CDR3 has 15 amino acids. The DNA of the CDR3 is TGTGCCACCAAGAAAGGTTGGCAGGGGAATGAAAAACTGTTTTTT. Its protein product is CATKKGWQGNEKLFF.

The chain recombines TRBV6-6 with TRBJ2-7; TRBD2 matches at 7 bases. The germline V gene encodes CDR1 MNHNY and CDR2 SVGAGI (reference sequence). Losses at the gene ends were 3 bases for V and 0 bases for J; bases not matched to a gene: 2. The CDR3 is 14 amino acids. The CDR3 bases are TGTGCCAGCAGTTATGGCGGGGGCTCCTACGAGCAGTACTTC. This gives the protein CASSYGGGSYEQYF.

The rearrangement links TRBV5-1 to TRBJ1-4; 8 bases agree with TRBD1. CDR1 SGHRS and CDR2 YFSETQ come from the germline V gene. The CDR3 spans 13 residues. After removal of 5 bases from V and 4 bases from J, the junction contained 1 base not matched to a gene. The CDR3 loop reads CASRQGVNEKLFF. CDR3 bases: TGCGCCAGCAGACAGGGGGTTAATGAAAAACTGTTTTTT.

The chain employs TRBV9 and TRBJ2-5, with D perhaps TRBD1 (5 bases). Trimming shortened V by 5 bases and J by 2 bases, and 10 bases separated the two germline ends. The V gene's germline CDR1 is SGDLS and CDR2 YYNGEE. The length of the CDR3 is 13 residues. Here the CDR3 DNA reads TGTGCCAGCAGTAGACAGCAACAAGAGACCCAGTACTTC. Encoded protein: CASSRQQQETQYF. Drawing the rest from reference TRBV9 and TRBJ2-5, the complete variable domain is DSGVTQTPKHLITATGQRVTLRCSPRSGDLSVYWYQQSLDQGLQFLIQYYNGEERAKGNILERFSAQQFPDLHSELNLSSLELGDSALYFCASSRQQQETQYFGPGTRLLVL.

About this clone itself: The junction differs from germline at one of its ends, possibly a read error. The chain has TRBV7-7 and TRBJ2-7, with TRBD1 matching 8 bases. Germline V lookup: CDR1 SSHAT, CDR2 FNYEAQ (reference sequence). The CDR3 is 14 residues long. For the CDR3, the DNA is TGTGCTAGCAGCTTAGACAGGGGAAATAACGAGCAGTACTTC. The encoded protein is CASSLDRGNNEQYF.

This sequence joins TRBV23-1 and TRBJ1-2, with a weak D call TRBD1 (6 bases). TRBV23-1 is reported as an ORF; its role is uncertain. Trimming took off 4 bases at V and 6 bases at J, with 12 bases between the two ends. The CDR3 is 13 residues long. CDR3 in amino acids: CASSPPGVDGYTF. CDR3 bases: TGCGCCAGCAGTCCCCCAGGGGTGGATGGCTACACCTTC.

The V gene is TRBV5-1, the J gene TRBJ2-2, with TRBD1 matching over 9 bases. V lost 1 base to trimming and J lost 7 bases; unmatched junction nucleotides: 2. This CDR3 contains 14 residues. Germline V gene lookup returns CDR1 SGHRS and CDR2 YFSETQ. CDR3 coding DNA: TGCGCCAGCAGCTTGTCGACAGGGGGCGGGGAGCTGTTTTTT. Translating it yields CASSLSTGGGELFF.

The V and J genes are TRBV6-5 and TRBJ2-5; D might be TRBD1 (7 bases). This CDR3 contains 14 residues. Germline lookup yields CDR1 MNHEY and CDR2 SVGAGI. V was cut by 6 bases and J by 3 bases, with 14 bases left in between. In nucleotides, the CDR3 is TGTGCCAGCAGGAAGGGGGGACAGAAAGAGACCCAGTACTTC. Translated: CASRKGGQKETQYF.

The chain couples TRBV5-4 to TRBJ2-3; 9 bases fit TRBD2. From germline, CDR1 is SGHNT and CDR2 YYREEE (reference sequence). The CDR3 totals 14 residues. With 2 bases clipped from V and 3 bases from J, the junction kept 1 base outside the gene matches. The CDR3 reads CASSFGLATDTQYF. As DNA, the CDR3 is TGTGCCAGCAGCTTCGGACTAGCGACAGATACGCAGTATTTT.

The CDR3 nucleotides read TGTGCCAGCAGCTTATGGGGGGACCCCACAGATACGCAGTATTTT. Its translation: CASSLWGDPTDTQYF. The gene calls are TRBV7-6 and TRBJ2-3, with a possible D match to TRBD2 (6 bases). From germline, CDR1 is SGHVS and CDR2 FNYEAQ. The V end was cut by 2 bases, the J end by 2 bases, with 11 bases between. CDR3 length equals 15 residues.

The genes are TRBV19 and TRBJ2-2, with TRBD2 as a possible D gene (5 bases). Trimming took off 6 bases at V and 5 bases at J, with 13 bases between the two ends. Germline lookup yields CDR1 LNHDA and CDR2 SQIVND (reference sequence). The CDR3 is 14 residues long. As DNA, the CDR3 is TGTGCCAGTAGAGTCGAAGGAGGAACCGGGGAGCTGTTTTTT. Amino acid sequence: CASRVEGGTGELFF.

The V call is TRBV6-5, the J call TRBJ2-7; D possibly corresponds to TRBD1 (5 bases). V shed 2 bases and J shed 5 bases, with 13 bases lying between them. This CDR3 has 14 amino acids. CDR1 and CDR2 (germline): MNHEY, SVGAGI. As DNA, the CDR3 is TGTGCCAGCAGTTACAGGGCAGGGCGCCACGAGCAGTACTTC. Translation gives CASSYRAGRHEQYF.

The chain has TRBV24-1 and TRBJ2-5; 8 bases fit TRBD1. CDR3 size: 15 residues. After removal of 3 bases from V and 2 bases from J, the junction contained 4 bases not matched to a gene. Germline V gene sequence: CDR1 KGHDR, CDR2 SFDVKD. The CDR3 here is CATSDPGQGQETQYF. CDR3 coding DNA: TGTGCCACCAGTGATCCCGGACAGGGACAAGAGACCCAGTACTTC.

The chain couples TRBV5-4 to TRBJ2-1, with 7 bases fitting TRBD2. Germline V gene data show CDR1 as SGHNT and CDR2 as YYREEE (reference sequence). The V and J ends lost 3 bases and 0 bases, in that order; junction bases with no gene match: 6. The CDR3 loop spans 16 amino acids. CDR3 DNA: TGTGCCAGCAGCTACATGCGGGGGACCTCCTACAATGAGCAGTTCTTC. This translates into CASSYMRGTSYNEQFF.

The chain couples TRBV28 to TRBJ1-2, with D perhaps TRBD1 (6 bases). The germline V gene has CDR1 MDHEN and CDR2 SYDVKM. Between the trimmed V and J ends, which lost 8 bases and 8 bases, there was a span of 18 bases. CDR3 length equals 13 residues. The CDR3: CASGVRGFGGYTF. DNA for the CDR3: TGTGCCAGCGGGGTGAGGGGGTTCGGAGGCTACACCTTC.

This chain connects TRBV3-1 (or the pseudogene TRBV3-2) to TRBJ2-2; 12 bases agree with TRBD2. Germline CDR1 is LGHDT and CDR2 is YNNKEL (reference sequence). V lost 1 base, J lost 6 bases, and 3 bases stayed unmatched. The CDR3 contains 16 residues. CDR3 nucleotide sequence: TGTGCCAGCAGCCAAGGGCTAGCGGGGGGGGCCGGGGAGCTGTTTTTT. This sequence encodes CASSQGLAGGAGELFF.

Worth noting for this clone: Other DNA sequences in this sample translate to the same CDR3. The V gene is TRBV5-6, the J gene TRBJ1-2; a possible D gene is TRBD1 (5 bases). CDR1 is SGHDT, CDR2 YYEEEE, per germline. Trimming cost V 0 bases and J 3 bases, with 12 bases left between them. CDR3 length: 15 amino acids. The CDR3 region has the DNA TGTGCCAGCAGCTTGGGGCGGGGGGAAGACTATGGCTACACCTTC. This translates into CASSLGRGEDYGYTF.

The J gene is TRBJ2-1, the V gene TRBV2; the D gene is possibly TRBD1 (6 bases). V was clipped by 7 bases and J by 10 bases, with 14 bases between them. The CDR3 has 12 amino acids. The germline V gene has CDR1 SNHLY and CDR2 FYNNEI. DNA for the CDR3: TGTGCCAGCAACCTCGGGACACTCGAGCAGTTCTTC. This codes for CASNLGTLEQFF.

The chain employs TRBV27 and TRBJ2-7; D remains unclear. Germline lookup yields CDR1 MNHEY and CDR2 SMNVEV (reference sequence). This CDR3 has 12 residues. V lost 2 bases to trimming and J lost 3 bases, with 5 bases between them. CDR3 sequence (DNA): TGTGCCAGCAGTTTACCGGGCTACGAGCAGTACTTC. Translated, it gives CASSLPGYEQYF.

The chain is built from TRBV2 and TRBJ1-5, with TRBD1 matching 7 bases. The CDR3 has 13 residues. V dropped 8 bases and J dropped 6; count of bases not matched to a gene: 7. CDR1 and CDR2 (germline): SNHLY, FYNNEI. The CDR3 DNA reads as TGTGCCAGCTTCCGGGACAGAGGTCAGCCCCAGCATTTT. It specifies CASFRDRGQPQHF.

V gene TRBV3-1 (or the pseudogene TRBV3-2) combines with J gene TRBJ2-1, with 7 bases identical to TRBD2. The germline V gene encodes CDR1 LGHDT and CDR2 YNNKEL (reference sequence). V gave up 4 bases and J gave up 3 bases; unmatched junction bases: 6. The CDR3 covers 15 residues. This CDR3 reads CASSRFGTNYNEQFF. Here the CDR3 DNA reads TGTGCCAGCAGCCGCTTTGGGACTAACTACAATGAGCAGTTCTTC.

The J gene is TRBJ2-7, the V gene TRBV10-1; TRBD1 agrees at 7 bases. Germline trimming cut 5 bases from V and 7 bases from J; bases unmatched to any gene: 8. The CDR3 is 13 residues long. Germline V gene sequence: CDR1 WNHNN, CDR2 SYGVQD (reference sequence). In DNA form, the CDR3 reads TGCGCCAGCAGTCCTACAGGGGATTGGGAGCAGTACTTC. Translated: CASSPTGDWEQYF.

The chain employs TRBV12-1 and TRBJ2-1; the table names TRBD2, a call not compared with the DNA. TRBV12-1 is a known pseudogene. The CDR3 is made up of 16 amino acids. In DNA, the CDR3 is TGTGCCAGCAGCTCACCAATACTAGCGGAATACAATGAGCAGTTCTTC. This encodes CASSSPILAEYNEQFF.

This chain links TRBV2 with TRBJ2-1, with 7 bases matching TRBD2. CDR3 size: 14 residues. Germline CDR1 is SNHLY and CDR2 is FYNNEI. V was pared by 4 bases and J by 3 bases, with 3 bases of the junction left unmatched. CDR3 sequence (DNA): TGTGCCAGCAGTGGGCTAGCGGTCTACAATGAGCAGTTCTTC. Residues: CASSGLAVYNEQFF. Filled out from reference TRBV2 and TRBJ2-1, the complete variable domain reads EPEVTQTPSHQVTQMGQEVILRCVPISNHLYFYWYRQILGQKVEFLVSFYNNEISEKSEIFDDQFSVERPDGSNFTLKIRSTKLEDSAMYFCASSGLAVYNEQFFGPGTRLTVL.

For this clone: Other nucleotide sequences in the sample specify the same CDR3. The V call is TRBV5-1, the J call TRBJ2-5; TRBD1 matches at 12 bases. The junction had 2 bases not matched to a gene; V was cut back by 0 bases and J by 5 bases. CDR1 is SGHRS, CDR2 YFSETQ, per germline. The CDR3 covers 15 residues. Written as DNA, the CDR3 is TGCGCCAGCAGCTTGGGGGACAGGGGGCAGGAGACCCAGTACTTC. Amino acids: CASSLGDRGQETQYF. The full variable domain, its missing parts supplied by reference TRBV5-1 and TRBJ2-5, is KAGVTQTPRYLIKTRGQQVTLSCSPISGHRSVSWYQQTPGQGLQFLFEYFSETQRNKGNFPGRFSGRQFSNSRSEMNVSTLELGDSALYLCASSLGDRGQETQYFGPGTRLLVL.

This clone was observed once. The chain is built from TRBV7-3 and TRBJ2-2; TRBD1 is a possible D gene (5 bases). V gave up 5 bases and J gave up 7 bases, with 17 bases separating them. CDR1 is SGHTA and CDR2 is FQGTGA in the germline V gene. CDR3 length: 15 residues. The CDR3 protein is CASSPRGTAGGELFF. CDR3 nucleotide sequence: TGTGCCAGCAGCCCAAGGGGTACAGCCGGCGGGGAGCTGTTTTTT.